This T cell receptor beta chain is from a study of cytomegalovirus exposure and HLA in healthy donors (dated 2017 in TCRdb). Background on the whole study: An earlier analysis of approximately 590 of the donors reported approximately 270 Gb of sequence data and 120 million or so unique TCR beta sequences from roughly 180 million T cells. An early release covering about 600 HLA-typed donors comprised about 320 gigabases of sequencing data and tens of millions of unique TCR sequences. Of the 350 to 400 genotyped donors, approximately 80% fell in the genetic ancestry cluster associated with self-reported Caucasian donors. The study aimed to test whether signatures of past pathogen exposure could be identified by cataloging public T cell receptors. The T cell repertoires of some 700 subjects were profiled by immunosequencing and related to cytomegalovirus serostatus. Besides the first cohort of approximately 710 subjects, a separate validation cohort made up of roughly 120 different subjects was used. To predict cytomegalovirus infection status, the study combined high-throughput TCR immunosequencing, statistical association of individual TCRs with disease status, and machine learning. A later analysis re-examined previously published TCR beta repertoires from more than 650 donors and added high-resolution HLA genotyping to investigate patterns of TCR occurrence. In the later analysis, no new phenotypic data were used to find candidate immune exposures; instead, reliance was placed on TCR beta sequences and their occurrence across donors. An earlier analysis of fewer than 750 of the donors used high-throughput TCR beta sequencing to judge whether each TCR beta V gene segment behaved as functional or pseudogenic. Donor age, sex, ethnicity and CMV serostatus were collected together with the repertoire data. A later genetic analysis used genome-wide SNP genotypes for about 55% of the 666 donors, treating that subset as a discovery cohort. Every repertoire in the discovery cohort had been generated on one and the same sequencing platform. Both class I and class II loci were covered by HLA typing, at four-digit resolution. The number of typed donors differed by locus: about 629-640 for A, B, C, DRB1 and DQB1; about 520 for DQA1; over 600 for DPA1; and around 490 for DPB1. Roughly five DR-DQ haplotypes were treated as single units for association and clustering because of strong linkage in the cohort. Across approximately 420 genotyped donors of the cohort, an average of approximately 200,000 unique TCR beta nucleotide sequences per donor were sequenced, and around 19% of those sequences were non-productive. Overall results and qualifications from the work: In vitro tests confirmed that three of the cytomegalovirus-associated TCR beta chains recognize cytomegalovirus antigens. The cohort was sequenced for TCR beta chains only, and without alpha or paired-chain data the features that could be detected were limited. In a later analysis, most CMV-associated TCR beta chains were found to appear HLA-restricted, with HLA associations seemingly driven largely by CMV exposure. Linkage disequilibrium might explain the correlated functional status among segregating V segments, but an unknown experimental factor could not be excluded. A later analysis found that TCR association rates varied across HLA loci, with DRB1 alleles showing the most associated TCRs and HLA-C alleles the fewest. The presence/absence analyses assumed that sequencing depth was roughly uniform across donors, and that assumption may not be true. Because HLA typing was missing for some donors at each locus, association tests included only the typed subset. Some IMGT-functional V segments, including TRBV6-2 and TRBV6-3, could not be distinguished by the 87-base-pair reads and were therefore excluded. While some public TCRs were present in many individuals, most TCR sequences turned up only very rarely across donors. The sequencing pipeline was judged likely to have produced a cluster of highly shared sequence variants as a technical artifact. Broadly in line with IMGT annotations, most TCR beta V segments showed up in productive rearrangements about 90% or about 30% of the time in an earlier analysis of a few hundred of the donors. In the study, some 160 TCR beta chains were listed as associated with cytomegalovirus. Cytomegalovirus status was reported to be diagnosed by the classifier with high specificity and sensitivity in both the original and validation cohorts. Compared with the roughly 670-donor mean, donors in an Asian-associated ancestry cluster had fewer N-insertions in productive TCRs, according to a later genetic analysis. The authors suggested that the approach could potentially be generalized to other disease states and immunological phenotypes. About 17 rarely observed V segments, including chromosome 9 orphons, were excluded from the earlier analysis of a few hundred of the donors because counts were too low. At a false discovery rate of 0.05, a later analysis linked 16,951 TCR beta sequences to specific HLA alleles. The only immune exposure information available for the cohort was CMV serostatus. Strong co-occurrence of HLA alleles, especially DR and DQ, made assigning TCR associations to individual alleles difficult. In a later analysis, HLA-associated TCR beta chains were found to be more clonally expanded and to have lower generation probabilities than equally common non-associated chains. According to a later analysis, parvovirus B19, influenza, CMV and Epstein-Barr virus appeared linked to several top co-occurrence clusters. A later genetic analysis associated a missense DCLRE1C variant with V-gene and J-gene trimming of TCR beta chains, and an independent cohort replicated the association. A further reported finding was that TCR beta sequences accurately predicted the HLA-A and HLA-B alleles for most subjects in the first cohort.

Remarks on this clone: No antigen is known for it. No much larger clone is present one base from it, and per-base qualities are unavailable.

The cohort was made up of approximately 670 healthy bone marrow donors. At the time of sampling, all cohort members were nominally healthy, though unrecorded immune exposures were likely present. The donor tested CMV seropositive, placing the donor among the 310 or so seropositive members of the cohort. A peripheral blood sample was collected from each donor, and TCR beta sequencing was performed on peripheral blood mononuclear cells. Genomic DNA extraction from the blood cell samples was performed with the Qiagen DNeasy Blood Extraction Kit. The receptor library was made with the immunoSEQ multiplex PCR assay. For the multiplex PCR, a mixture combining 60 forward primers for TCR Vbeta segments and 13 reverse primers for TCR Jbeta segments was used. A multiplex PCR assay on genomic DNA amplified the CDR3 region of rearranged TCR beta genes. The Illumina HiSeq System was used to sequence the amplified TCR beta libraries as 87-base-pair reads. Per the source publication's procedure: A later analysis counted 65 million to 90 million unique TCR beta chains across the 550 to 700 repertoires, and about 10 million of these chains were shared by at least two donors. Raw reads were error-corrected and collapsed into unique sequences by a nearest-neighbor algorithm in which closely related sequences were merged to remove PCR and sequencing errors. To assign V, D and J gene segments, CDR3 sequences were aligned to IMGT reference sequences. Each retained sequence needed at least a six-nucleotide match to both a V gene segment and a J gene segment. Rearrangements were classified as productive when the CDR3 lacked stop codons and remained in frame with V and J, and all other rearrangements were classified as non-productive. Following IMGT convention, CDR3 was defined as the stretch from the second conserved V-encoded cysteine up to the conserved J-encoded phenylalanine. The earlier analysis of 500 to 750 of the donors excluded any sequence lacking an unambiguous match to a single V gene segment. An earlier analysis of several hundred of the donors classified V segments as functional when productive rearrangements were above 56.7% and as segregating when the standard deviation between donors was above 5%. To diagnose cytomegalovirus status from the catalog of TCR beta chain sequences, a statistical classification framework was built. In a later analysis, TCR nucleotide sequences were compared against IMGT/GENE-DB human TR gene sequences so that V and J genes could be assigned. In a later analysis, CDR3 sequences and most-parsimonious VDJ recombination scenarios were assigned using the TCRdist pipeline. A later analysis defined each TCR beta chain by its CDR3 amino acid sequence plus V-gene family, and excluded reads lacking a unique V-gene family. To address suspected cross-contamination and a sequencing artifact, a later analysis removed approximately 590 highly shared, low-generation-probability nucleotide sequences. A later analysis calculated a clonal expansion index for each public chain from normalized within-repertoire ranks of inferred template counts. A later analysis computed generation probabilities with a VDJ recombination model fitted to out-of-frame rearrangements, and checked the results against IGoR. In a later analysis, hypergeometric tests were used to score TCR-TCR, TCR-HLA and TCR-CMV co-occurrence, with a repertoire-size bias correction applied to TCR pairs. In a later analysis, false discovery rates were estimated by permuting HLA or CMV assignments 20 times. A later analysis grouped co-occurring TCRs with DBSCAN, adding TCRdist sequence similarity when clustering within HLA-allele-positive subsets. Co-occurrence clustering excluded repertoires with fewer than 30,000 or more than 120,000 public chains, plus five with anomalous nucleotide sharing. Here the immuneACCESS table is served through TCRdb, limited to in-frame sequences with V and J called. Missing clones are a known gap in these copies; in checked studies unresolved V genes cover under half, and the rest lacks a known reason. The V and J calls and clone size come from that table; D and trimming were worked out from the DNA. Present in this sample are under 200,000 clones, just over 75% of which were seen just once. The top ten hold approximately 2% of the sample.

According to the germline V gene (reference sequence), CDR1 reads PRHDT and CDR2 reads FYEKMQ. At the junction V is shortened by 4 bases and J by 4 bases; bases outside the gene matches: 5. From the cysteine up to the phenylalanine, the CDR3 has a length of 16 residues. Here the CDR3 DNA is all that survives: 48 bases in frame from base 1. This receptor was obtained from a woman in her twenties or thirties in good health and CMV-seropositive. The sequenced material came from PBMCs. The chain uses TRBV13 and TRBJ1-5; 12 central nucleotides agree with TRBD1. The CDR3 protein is CASSSGTGGGNQPQHF. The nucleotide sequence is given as TGTGCCAGCAGCTCGGGGACAGGGGGCGGGAATCAGCCCCAGCATTTT. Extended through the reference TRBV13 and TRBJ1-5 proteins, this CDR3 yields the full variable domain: AAGVIQSPRHLIKEKRETATLKCYPIPRHDTVYWYQQGPGQDPQFLISFYEKMQSDKGSIPDRFSAQQFSDYHSELNMSSLELGDSALYFCASSSGTGGGNQPQHFGDGTRLSIL.